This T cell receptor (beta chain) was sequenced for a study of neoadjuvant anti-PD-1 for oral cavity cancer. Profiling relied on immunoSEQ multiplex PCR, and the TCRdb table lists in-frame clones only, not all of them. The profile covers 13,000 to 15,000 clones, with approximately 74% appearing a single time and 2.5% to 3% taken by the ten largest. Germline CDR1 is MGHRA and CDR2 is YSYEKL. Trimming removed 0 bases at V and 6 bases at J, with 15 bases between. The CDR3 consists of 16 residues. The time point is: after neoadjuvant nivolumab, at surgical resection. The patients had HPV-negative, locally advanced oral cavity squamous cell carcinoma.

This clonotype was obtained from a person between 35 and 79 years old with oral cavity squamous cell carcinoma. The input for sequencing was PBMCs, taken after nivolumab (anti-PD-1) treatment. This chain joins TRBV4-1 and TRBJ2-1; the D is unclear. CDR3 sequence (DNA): TGCGCCAGCAGCCAAGATAGGTGGGAACAAAGCAATGAGCAGTTCTTC. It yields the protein CASSQDRWEQSNEQFF.